This T cell receptor beta chain emerged from a study of shared clonotypes between healthy human individuals. General study findings and limits: Exclusively blood specimens were collected; tissue repertoires likely differ.

About this clone itself: Its antigen is still unknown.

Between the trimmed V and J ends, which lost 2 bases and 7 bases, there was a span of 11 bases. There are 13 residues in the CDR3. Germline CDR1 reads MNHEY; CDR2 reads SVGAGI. The naive CD8 population came from CD45RO-negative cells selected for CCR7, without terminally differentiated effector memory CD45RA+ cells. Assay used: immunoSEQ multiplex PCR; TCRdb lists only in-frame clones, some missing. The sample has approximately 2,000,000 clones; around 93% are singletons. The chain carries TRBV6-5 and TRBJ1-1; D is unclear. The sample consisted of naive CD8+ T cells from PBMCs. This TCR derives from a young man in good health. Some clones in this sample may be carry-over from other donors' samples. The chain's CDR3 is CASSYRINLEAFF. CDR3 bases: TGTGCCAGCAGTTACCGGATCAACCTTGAAGCTTTCTTT.